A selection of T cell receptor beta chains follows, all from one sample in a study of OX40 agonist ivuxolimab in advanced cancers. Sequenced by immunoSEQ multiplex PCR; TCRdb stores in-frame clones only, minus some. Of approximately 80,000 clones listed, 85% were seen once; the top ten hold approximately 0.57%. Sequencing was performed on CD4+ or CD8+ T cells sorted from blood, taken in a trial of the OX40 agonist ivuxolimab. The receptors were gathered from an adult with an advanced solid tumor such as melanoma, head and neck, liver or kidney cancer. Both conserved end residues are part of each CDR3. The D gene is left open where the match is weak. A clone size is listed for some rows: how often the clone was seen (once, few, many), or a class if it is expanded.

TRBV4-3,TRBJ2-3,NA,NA,TGCGCCAGCAGCCTGAGAGGGGGGGGAAACACAGATACGCAGTATTTT,CASSLRGGGNTDTQYF
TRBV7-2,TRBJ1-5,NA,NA,TGTGCCAGCAGCTTTAAGGGGGATCAGCCCCAGCATTTT,CASSFKGDQPQHF
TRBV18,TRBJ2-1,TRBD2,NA,TGTGCCAGCTCACCACCATCTAGCGGGGGACACAATGAGCAGTTCTTC,CASSPPSSGGHNEQFF
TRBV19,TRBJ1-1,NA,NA,TGTGCCACCGAGCGGGGGAACAGGGACACTGAAGCTTTCTTT,CATERGNRDTEAFF
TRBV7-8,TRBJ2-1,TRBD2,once,TGTGCCAGCAGCGGCCGACTGGTAGCGGGGGACAATGAGCAGTTCTTC,CASSGRLVAGDNEQFF
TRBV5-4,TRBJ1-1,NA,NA,TGTGCCAGCAGTTTGGAGAGGACTGAAGCTTTCTTT,CASSLERTEAFF
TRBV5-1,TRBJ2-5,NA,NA,TGCGCCAGCAGCTCCCCGCCGAAAGAGACCCAGTACTTC,CASSSPPKETQYF
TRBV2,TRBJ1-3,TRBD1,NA,TGTGCCAGCAGCAAACAGGGGGCGACTGGAAACACCATATATTTT,CASSKQGATGNTIYF
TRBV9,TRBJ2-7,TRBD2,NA,TGTGCCAGCAGCGTATCCGGGGGGAGTGACGAGCAGTACTTC,CASSVSGGSDEQYF
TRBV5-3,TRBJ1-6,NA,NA,TGTGCCAGAAGCTTGGAAATCTATTATAATTCACCCCTCCACTTT,CARSLEIYYNSPLHF
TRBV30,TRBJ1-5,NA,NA,TGTGCCTGGAGTGCAACATACAGCAATCAGCCCCAGCATTTT,CAWSATYSNQPQHF
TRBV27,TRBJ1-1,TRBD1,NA,TGTGCCAGCAGTCTCCGACAGGGAATGACTGAAGCTTTCTTT,CASSLRQGMTEAFF
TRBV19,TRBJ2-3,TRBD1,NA,TGTGCCAGTTCTCAACAGGGGGGCACAGATACGCAGTATTTT,CASSQQGGTDTQYF
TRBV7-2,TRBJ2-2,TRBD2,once,TGTGCCAGCAGCTTAGTGTTGCCGACTAGCGGGGGTCTCGGGGAGCTGTTTTTT,CASSLVLPTSGGLGELFF
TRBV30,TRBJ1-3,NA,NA,TGTGCCTGGTATGCGAGGACAGCCGCCTCTGGAAACACCATATATTTT,CAWYARTAASGNTIYF
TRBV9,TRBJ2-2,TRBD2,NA,TGTGCCAGCAGCCGGGGGGGAGAGAACACCGGGGAGCTGTTTTTT,CASSRGGENTGELFF
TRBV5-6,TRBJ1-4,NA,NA,TGTGCCAGCAGCTTGGAGGGAAGGGGACTGTTTTTT,CASSLEGRGLFF